The clone carrying this T cell receptor (beta chain) was seen a few times. Amplified TCR beta CDR3 regions derived from RNA transcripts. During a first-round RT-PCR of the TCR CDR3, the HTBI primer set was used. TCRdb reprocessed the multiplex PCR reads via MiXCR and lists one record per CDR3 protein. The sample shows about 420,000 distinct CDR3 sequences, around a sixth of them seen only once. The source of the sample is a study of T cells in Graves' hyperthyroidism and ophthalmopathy. With 5 bases removed from V and 3 bases from J, the gap between germline ends came to 5 bases. This CDR3 has 12 amino acids. Germline values: CDR1 LNHNV, CDR2 YYDKDF (reference sequence).

The genes are TRBV15 and TRBJ2-1; a possible D gene is TRBD2 (5 bases). The sequence was obtained from a woman in her late teens or twenties with Graves' hyperthyroidism. Sample: blood. CDR3 sequence: CATSAGYNEQFF. The CDR3, as DNA: TGTGCCACCAGCGCGGGCTACAATGAGCAGTTCTTC. The entire variable domain, with the rest obtained from reference TRBV15 and TRBJ2-1, is as follows: DAMVIQNPRYQVTQFGKPVTLSCSQTLNHNVMYWYQQKSSQAPKLLFHYYDKDFNNEADTPDNFQSRRPNTSFCFLDIRSPGLGDTAMYLCATSAGYNEQFFGPGTRLTVL.